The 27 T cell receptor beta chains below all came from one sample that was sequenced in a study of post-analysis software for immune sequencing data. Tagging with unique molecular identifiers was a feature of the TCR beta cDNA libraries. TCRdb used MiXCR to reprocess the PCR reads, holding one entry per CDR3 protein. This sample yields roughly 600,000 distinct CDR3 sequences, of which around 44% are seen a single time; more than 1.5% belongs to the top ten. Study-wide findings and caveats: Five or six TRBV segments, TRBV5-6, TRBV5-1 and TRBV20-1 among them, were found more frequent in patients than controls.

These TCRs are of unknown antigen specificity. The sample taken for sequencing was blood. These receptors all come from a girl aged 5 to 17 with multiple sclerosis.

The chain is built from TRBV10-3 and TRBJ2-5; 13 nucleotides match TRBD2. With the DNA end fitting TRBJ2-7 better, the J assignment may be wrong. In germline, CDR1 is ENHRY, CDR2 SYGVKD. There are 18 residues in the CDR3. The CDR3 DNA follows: TGTGCCATCAGTGAGGGACTAGCGGGAGTTTGGGCCCAAAACGAGCAGTACTTC. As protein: CAISEGLAGVWAQNEQYF.

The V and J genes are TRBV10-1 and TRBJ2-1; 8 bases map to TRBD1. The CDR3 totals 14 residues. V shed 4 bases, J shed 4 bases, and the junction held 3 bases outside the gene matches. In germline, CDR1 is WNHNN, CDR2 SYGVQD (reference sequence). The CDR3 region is CASSAGGRYNEQFF. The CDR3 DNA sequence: TGCGCCAGCAGTGCAGGGGGCAGGTACAATGAGCAGTTCTTC.

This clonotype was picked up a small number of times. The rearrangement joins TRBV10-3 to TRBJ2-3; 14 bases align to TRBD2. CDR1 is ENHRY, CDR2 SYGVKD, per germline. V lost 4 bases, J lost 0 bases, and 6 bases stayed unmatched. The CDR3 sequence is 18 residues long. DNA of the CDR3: TGTGCCATCAGTGGACTAGCGGGAGGGCCTTCTAGCACAGATACGCAGTATTTT. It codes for CAISGLAGGPSSTDTQYF.

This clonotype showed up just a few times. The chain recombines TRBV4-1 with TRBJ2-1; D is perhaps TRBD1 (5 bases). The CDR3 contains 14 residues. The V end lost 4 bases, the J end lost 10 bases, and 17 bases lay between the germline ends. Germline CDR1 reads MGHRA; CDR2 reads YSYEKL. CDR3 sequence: CASSPPQGRTEQFF. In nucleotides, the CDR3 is TGCGCCAGCAGCCCCCCCCAGGGTAGGACGGAGCAGTTCTTC.

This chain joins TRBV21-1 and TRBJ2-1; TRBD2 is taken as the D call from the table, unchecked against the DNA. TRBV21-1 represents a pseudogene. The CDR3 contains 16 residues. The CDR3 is CASLLAGHGSYNGQFF. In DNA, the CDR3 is TGTGCCAGCCTCCTAGCGGGACACGGGAGCTACAATGGGCAGTTCTTC.

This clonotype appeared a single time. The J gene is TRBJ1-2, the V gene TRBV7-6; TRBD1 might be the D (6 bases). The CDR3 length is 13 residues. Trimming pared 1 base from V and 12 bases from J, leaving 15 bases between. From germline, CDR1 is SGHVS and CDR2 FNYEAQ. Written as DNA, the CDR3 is TGTGCCAGCAGCTTAGGGGGGGACATGGATCACACCTTC. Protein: CASSLGGDMDHTF. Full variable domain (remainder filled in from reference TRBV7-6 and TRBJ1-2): GAGVSQSPRYKVTKRGQDVALRCDPISGHVSLYWYRQALGQGPEFLTYFNYEAQQDKSGLPNDRFSAERPEGSISTLTIQRTEQRDSAMYRCASSLGGDMDHTFGSGTRLTVV.

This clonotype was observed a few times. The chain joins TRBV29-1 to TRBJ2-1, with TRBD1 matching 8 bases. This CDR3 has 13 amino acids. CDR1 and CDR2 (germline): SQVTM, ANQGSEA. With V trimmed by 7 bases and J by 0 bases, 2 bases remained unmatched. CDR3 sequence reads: CSGDRSSYNEQFF. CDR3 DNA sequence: TGCAGCGGGGACAGGAGCTCCTACAATGAGCAGTTCTTC.

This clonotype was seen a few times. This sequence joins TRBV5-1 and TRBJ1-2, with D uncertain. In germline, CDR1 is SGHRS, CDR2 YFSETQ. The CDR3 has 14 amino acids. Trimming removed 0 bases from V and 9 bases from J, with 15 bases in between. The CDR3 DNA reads TGCGCCAGCAGCTTGGCGCCGCGGGAGGAGAGCTACACCTTC. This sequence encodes CASSLAPREESYTF. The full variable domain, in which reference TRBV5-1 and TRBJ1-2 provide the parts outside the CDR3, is KAGVTQTPRYLIKTRGQQVTLSCSPISGHRSVSWYQQTPGQGLQFLFEYFSETQRNKGNFPGRFSGRQFSNSRSEMNVSTLELGDSALYLCASSLAPREESYTFGSGTRLTVV.

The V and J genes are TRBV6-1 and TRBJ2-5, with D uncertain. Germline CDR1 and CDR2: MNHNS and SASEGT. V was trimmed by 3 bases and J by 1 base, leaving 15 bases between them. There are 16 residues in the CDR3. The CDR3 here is CASSEGIDALQETQYF. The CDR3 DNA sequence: TGTGCCAGCAGTGAGGGGATAGACGCGCTCCAAGAGACCCAGTACTTC.

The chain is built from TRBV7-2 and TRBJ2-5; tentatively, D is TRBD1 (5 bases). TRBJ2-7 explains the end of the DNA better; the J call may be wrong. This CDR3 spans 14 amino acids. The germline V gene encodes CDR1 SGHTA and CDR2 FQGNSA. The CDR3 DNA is TGTGCCAGCAGCCTTTACAGGCGAACCTACGAGCAGTACTTC. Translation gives CASSLYRRTYEQYF.

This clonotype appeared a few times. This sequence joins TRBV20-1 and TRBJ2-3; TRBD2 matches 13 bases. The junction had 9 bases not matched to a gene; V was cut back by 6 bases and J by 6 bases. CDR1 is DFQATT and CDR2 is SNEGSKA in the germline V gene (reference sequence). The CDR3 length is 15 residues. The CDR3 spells CSAPTSGGTRDTQYF. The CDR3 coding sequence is TGCAGTGCCCCGACTAGCGGGGGGACCAGGGATACGCAGTATTTT.

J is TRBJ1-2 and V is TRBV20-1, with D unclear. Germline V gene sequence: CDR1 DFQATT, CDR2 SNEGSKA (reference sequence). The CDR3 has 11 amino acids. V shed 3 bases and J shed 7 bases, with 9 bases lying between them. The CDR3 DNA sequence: TGCAGTGCTAGTAGTCCGGGTGGCTACACCTTC. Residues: CSASSPGGYTF.

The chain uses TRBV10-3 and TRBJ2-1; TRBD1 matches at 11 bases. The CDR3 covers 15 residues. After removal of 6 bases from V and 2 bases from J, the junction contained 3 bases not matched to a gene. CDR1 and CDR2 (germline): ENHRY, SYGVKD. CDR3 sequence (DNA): TGTGCCATCAGGGGGGGACAGGGGGCCTACAATGAGCAGTTCTTC. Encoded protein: CAIRGGQGAYNEQFF.

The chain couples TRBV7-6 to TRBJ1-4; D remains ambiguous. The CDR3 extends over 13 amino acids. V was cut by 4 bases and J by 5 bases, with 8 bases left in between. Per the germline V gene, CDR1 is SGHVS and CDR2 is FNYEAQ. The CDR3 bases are TGTGCCAGCAGCTCACGTGAGAATGAAAAACTGTTTTTT. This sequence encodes CASSSRENEKLFF.

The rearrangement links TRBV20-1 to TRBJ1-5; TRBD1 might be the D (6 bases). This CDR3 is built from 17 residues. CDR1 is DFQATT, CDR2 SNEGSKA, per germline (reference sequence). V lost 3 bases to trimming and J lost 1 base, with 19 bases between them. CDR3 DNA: TGCAGTGCTAGGAAGGACAGCCGGATTGGCAGCAATCAGCCCCAGCATTTT. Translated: CSARKDSRIGSNQPQHF.

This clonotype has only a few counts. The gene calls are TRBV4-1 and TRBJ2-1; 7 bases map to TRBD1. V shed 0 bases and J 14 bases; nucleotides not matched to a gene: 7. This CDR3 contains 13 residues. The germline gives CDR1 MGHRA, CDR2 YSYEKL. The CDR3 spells CASSQERQGFEFF. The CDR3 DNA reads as TGCGCCAGCAGCCAAGAAAGACAGGGTTTTGAGTTCTTC.

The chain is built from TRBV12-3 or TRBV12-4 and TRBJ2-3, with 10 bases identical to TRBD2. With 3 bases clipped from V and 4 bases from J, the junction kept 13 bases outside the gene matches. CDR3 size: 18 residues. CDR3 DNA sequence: TGTGCCAGCAGTTTGCAAGCGGGGGGGCTGAGGTCCCCAGATACGCAGTATTTT. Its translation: CASSLQAGGLRSPDTQYF.

The CDR3 DNA follows: TGCGCCAGCGGGAGAAGTGGCGGGGATACGCAGTATTTT. Amino acid sequence: CASGRSGGDTQYF. The chain couples TRBV10-1 to TRBJ2-3; D might be TRBD2 (5 bases). The CDR3 contains 13 residues. V lost 8 bases and J 6 bases, leaving 15 bases between the germline ends. Germline CDR1 reads WNHNN; CDR2 reads SYGVQD (reference sequence).

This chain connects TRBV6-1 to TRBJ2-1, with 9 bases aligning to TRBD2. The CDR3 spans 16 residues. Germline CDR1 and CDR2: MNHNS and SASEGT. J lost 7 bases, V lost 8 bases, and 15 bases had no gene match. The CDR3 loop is CASGRTSVAGYNEQFF. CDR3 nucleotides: TGTGCCAGCGGGCGGACTAGCGTCGCGGGGTATAATGAGCAGTTCTTC.

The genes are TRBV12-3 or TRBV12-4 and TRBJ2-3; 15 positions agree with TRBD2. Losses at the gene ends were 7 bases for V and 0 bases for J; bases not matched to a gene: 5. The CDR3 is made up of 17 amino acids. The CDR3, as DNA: TGTGCCAGCACTGGACTAGCGGGGGGGTCTAGCACAGATACGCAGTATTTT. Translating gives CASTGLAGGSSTDTQYF.

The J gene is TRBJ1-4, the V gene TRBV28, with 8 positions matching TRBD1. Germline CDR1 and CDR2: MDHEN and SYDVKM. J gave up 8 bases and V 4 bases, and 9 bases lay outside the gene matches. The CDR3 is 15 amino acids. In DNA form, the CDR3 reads TGTGCCAGCAGTTCGACAGGGGCCCGAGTGGAAAAACTGTTTTTT. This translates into CASSSTGARVEKLFF.

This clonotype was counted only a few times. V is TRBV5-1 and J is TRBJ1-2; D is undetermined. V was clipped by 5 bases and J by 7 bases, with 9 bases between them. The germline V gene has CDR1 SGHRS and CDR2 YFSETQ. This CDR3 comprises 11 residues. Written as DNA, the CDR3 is TGCGCCAGCAGTCGCAAGGGTGGCTACACCTTC. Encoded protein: CASSRKGGYTF.

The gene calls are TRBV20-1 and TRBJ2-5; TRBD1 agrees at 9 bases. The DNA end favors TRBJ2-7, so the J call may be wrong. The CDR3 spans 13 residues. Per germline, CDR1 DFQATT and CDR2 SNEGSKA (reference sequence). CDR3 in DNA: TGCAGTGCCATTGACAGGGGGACCTACGAGCAGTACTTC. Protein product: CSAIDRGTYEQYF.

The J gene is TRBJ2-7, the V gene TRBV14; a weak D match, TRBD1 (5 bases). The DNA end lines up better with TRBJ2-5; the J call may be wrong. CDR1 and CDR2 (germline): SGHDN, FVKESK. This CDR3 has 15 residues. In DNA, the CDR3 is TGTGCCAGCAGCCTCGGACACTCCGATTGGGAGACCCAGTACTTC. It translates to CASSLGHSDWETQYF.

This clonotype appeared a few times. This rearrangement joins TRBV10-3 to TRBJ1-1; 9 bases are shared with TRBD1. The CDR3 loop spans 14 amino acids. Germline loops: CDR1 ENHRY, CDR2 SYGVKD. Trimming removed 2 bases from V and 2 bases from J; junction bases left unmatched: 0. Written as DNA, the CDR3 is TGTGCCATCAGTGAGACAGGGGGCAACACTGAAGCTTTCTTT. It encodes CAISETGGNTEAFF.

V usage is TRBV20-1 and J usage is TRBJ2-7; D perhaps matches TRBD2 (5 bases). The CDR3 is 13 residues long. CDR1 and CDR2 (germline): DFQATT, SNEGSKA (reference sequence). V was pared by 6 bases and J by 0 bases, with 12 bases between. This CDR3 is CSAEAESSYEQYF. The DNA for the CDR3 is TGCAGTGCCGAAGCGGAAAGCTCCTACGAGCAGTACTTC.

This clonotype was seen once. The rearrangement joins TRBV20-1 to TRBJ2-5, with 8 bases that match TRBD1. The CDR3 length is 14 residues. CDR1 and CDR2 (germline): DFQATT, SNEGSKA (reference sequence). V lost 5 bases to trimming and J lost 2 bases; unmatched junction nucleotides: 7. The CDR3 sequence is CSAGAGTGQETQYF. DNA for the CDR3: TGCAGTGCTGGCGCAGGGACAGGACAAGAGACCCAGTACTTC.